The 21 T cell receptor beta chains below come from one sample, sequenced in a study of cytomegalovirus exposure and HLA in healthy donors. PCR involved 60 Vbeta and 13 Jbeta primers. Profiled with immunoSEQ multiplex PCR; TCRdb holds only in-frame clones, not every one. This sample yields more than 150,000 clones, of which 76% are seen a single time; 1.5% to 2% belongs to the top ten. Specimen: PBMCs. The source is a man aged 18 to 30 in good health and CMV-seronegative.

This chain uses TRBV10-3 with TRBJ2-3, with 8 bases lining up with TRBD2. The CDR3 covers 15 residues. Germline loops: CDR1 ENHRY, CDR2 SYGVKD. The ends lost 5 bases at V and 2 bases at J; junction bases unmatched: 6. The CDR3, as DNA: TGTGCCATCAGTAGTCCGGGGGGGTCCACAGATACGCAGTATTTT. Amino acids: CAISSPGGSTDTQYF.

This clone turned up a few times. The CDR3 coding sequence is TGTGCCAGTAGTAAAACCTCTGGTGGGACAGCCGAAGCTTTCTTT. This codes for CASSKTSGGTAEAFF. The chain uses TRBV5-6 and TRBJ1-1; 7 nucleotides agree with TRBD1. The CDR3 spans 15 residues. The germline V gene has CDR1 SGHDT and CDR2 YYEEEE. V dropped 8 bases and J dropped 8; count of bases not matched to a gene: 18.

V is TRBV6-1 and J is TRBJ1-1; tentatively, D is TRBD1 (5 bases). The CDR3 extends over 14 amino acids. The germline V gene encodes CDR1 MNHNS and CDR2 SASEGT. The V gene lost 4 bases and the J gene lost 1 base, with 10 bases spanning the gap. CDR3 residues: CASSGGPGNTEAFF. Here the CDR3 DNA reads TGTGCCAGCAGTGGGGGCCCAGGGAACACTGAAGCTTTCTTT.

The gene calls are TRBV29-1 and TRBJ2-7, with D unresolved. The CDR3 is made up of 12 amino acids. The germline V gene has CDR1 SQVTM and CDR2 ANQGSEA. V dropped 3 bases and J dropped 3 bases, with 9 bases sitting between them. The CDR3 spells CSVESGRYEQYF. The CDR3 coding sequence is TGCAGCGTTGAGAGTGGGCGCTACGAGCAGTACTTC.

This clone was picked up a small number of times. The chain links TRBV27 to TRBJ1-5, with 7 bases that match TRBD1. Germline V CDR1 and CDR2: MNHEY, SMNVEV (reference sequence). This CDR3 is built from 14 residues. V was clipped by 6 bases and J by 7 bases; unmatched bases: 9. CDR3 residues: CASRSTGERQPQHF. CDR3 coding DNA: TGTGCCAGCAGATCCACAGGGGAACGACAGCCCCAGCATTTT.

In DNA form, the CDR3 reads TGCGCCAGCGCGCGACGACGGGGGGGCAAGTGCCACTATGGCTACACCTTC. As protein: CASARRRGGKCHYGYTF. The V call is TRBV23-1, the J call TRBJ1-2, with a weak D call TRBD1 (6 bases). TRBV23-1 qualifies as an ORF whose function is uncertain. The CDR3 consists of 17 residues. Trimming took off 8 bases at V and 3 bases at J, with 25 bases between the two ends.

The rearrangement links TRBV11-2 to TRBJ2-7, with D maybe TRBD2 (6 bases). The V end lost 1 base, the J end lost 7 bases, and 11 bases lay between the germline ends. CDR1 SGHAT and CDR2 FQNNGV come from the germline V gene. The CDR3 spans 13 residues. DNA of the CDR3: TGTGCCAGCAGCTTAGGGGGCGCGGGGGAGCAGTACTTC. It translates to CASSLGGAGEQYF.

This clone was detected once. The chain carries TRBV7-2 and TRBJ2-1, with D perhaps matching TRBD2 (5 bases). The V end was cut by 5 bases, the J end by 0 bases, with 20 bases between. Germline values: CDR1 SGHTA, CDR2 FQGNSA. This CDR3 contains 18 residues. The CDR3 spells CASSPRDQEVSSYNEQFF. For the CDR3, the DNA is TGTGCCAGCAGCCCCAGAGACCAGGAGGTTAGCTCCTACAATGAGCAGTTCTTC.

The rearrangement links TRBV30 to TRBJ2-7; D may be TRBD2 (5 bases). This CDR3 is 16 amino acids long. Germline V lookup: CDR1 GTSNPN, CDR2 SVGIG (reference sequence). Deletions cut 1 base from V and 1 base from J, with 17 bases between. The CDR3 bases are TGTGCCTGGAGTGGACCTCTTGGCGGGCGTTCCTACGAGCAGTACTTC. Protein: CAWSGPLGGRSYEQYF.

The chain is built from TRBV2 and TRBJ2-3; a possible D gene is TRBD2 (5 bases). The CDR3 extends over 14 amino acids. V was shortened by 7 bases and J by 2 bases, with 13 bases between the two germline ends. The V gene's germline CDR1 is SNHLY and CDR2 FYNNEI. The CDR3 spells CASTRTGFTDTQYF. CDR3 DNA sequence: TGTGCCAGCACTAGGACGGGATTCACAGATACGCAGTATTTT. Full variable domain (missing parts from reference TRBV2 and TRBJ2-3): EPEVTQTPSHQVTQMGQEVILRCVPISNHLYFYWYRQILGQKVEFLVSFYNNEISEKSEIFDDQFSVERPDGSNFTLKIRSTKLEDSAMYFCASTRTGFTDTQYFGPGTRLTVL.

This chain uses TRBV29-1 with TRBJ2-3; 8 bases agree with TRBD2. CDR1 is SQVTM and CDR2 is ANQGSEA in the germline V gene. J was trimmed by 0 bases and V by 6 bases; bases with no gene match: 2. The CDR3 is 13 residues long. The CDR3 reads CSVSGRSTDTQYF. In DNA form, the CDR3 reads TGCAGCGTCAGCGGGAGAAGCACAGATACGCAGTATTTT.

The rearrangement uses TRBV7-9 and TRBJ2-7; TRBD1 is a possible D gene (5 bases). With 4 bases removed from V and 6 bases from J, the gap between germline ends came to 19 bases. The CDR3 spans 15 residues. Germline V gene lookup returns CDR1 SEHNR and CDR2 FQNEAQ (reference sequence). CDR3 in amino acids: CASSSPGSRQGEQYF. DNA of the CDR3: TGTGCCAGCAGCTCCCCCGGCTCCCGGCAGGGCGAGCAGTACTTC.

This clone has more than one count but fewer than ten. V and J are TRBV28 and TRBJ1-5; no clear D. V dropped 6 bases and J dropped 5 bases, with 11 bases sitting between them. The CDR3 covers 13 residues. Germline lookup yields CDR1 MDHEN and CDR2 SYDVKM. CDR3 loop: CASSQRLDQPQHF. In DNA form, the CDR3 reads TGTGCCAGCAGCCAAAGACTCGATCAGCCCCAGCATTTT.

The chain uses TRBV7-3 and TRBJ1-2; the D gene is possibly TRBD1 (6 bases). The CDR3 extends over 16 amino acids. Trimming left V 5 bases short and J 6 bases short, with 22 bases between. Germline V gene data show CDR1 as SGHTA and CDR2 as FQGTGA. This CDR3 reads CASSLKPGSQGDGYTF. Written as DNA, the CDR3 is TGTGCCAGCAGCCTGAAGCCCGGGTCACAGGGCGATGGCTACACCTTC.

With respect to this clone: A read error may produce the germline difference seen at one junction end. The genes are TRBV4-1 and TRBJ2-1; D might be TRBD2 (5 bases). Germline values: CDR1 MGHRA, CDR2 YSYEKL. This CDR3 spans 13 amino acids. The CDR3 sequence is CVSSPVLVAEQFF. CDR3 in DNA: TGCGTCAGCAGCCCAGTACTAGTCGCTGAGCAGTTCTTC.

J is TRBJ1-1 and V is TRBV7-3, with unresolved D. The CDR3 length is 13 residues. Germline V gives CDR1 SGHTA, CDR2 FQGTGA. V gave up 5 bases and J gave up 6 bases, with 13 bases separating them. The CDR3 loop is CASSLAGYSEAFF. Written as DNA, the CDR3 is TGTGCCAGCAGCCTAGCCGGTTACTCTGAAGCTTTCTTT.

V gene TRBV11-3 combines with J gene TRBJ2-3; TRBD2 matches 9 bases. This CDR3 contains 18 residues. Germline assignment: CDR1 SGHNT and CDR2 YENEEA. V gave up 2 bases and J gave up 2 bases; unmatched junction bases: 11. For the CDR3, the DNA is TGTGCCAGCAGCTTATGGCCTAGCGGGGTGGGTAACACAGATACGCAGTATTTT. Amino acids: CASSLWPSGVGNTDTQYF.

The chain carries TRBV28 and TRBJ1-1; D is perhaps TRBD1 (6 bases). Trimming cost V 5 bases and J 7 bases, with 14 bases left between them. The CDR3 is 13 amino acids. Germline V gives CDR1 MDHEN, CDR2 SYDVKM. Written as DNA, the CDR3 is TGTGCCAGCAGTAGAGACAGGTACCTTGAAGCTTTCTTT. It encodes CASSRDRYLEAFF.

V and J are TRBV7-9 and TRBJ1-1; D might be TRBD1 (5 bases). Looked up from germline, CDR1 is SEHNR and CDR2 is FQNEAQ (reference sequence). V was clipped by 7 bases and J by 4 bases, with 10 bases between them. The length of the CDR3 is 12 residues. DNA of the CDR3: TGTGCCAGCAACCAGGGTAGCACTGAAGCTTTCTTT. Its translation is CASNQGSTEAFF.

This clone was observed a handful of times. The chain links TRBV6-1 to TRBJ1-6; 7 positions agree with TRBD1. The germline V gene has CDR1 MNHNS and CDR2 SASEGT. CDR3 length: 15 amino acids. J gave up 11 bases and V 3 bases, and 10 bases lay outside the gene matches. The CDR3 nucleotides read TGTGCCAGCAGTGACCAGGACAGGTTGTCGGCACCCCTCCACTTT. Encoded protein: CASSDQDRLSAPLHF.

This chain links TRBV2 with TRBJ1-2; D may be TRBD1 (6 bases). The CDR3 totals 15 residues. V shed 6 bases and J shed 2 bases, with 16 bases lying between them. Germline CDR1 SNHLY, CDR2 FYNNEI. The CDR3 DNA reads TGTGCCAGCAGAACCCCCCCGGGGGGCAACTATGGCTACACCTTC. It yields the protein CASRTPPGGNYGYTF. Variable domain in full (rest from reference TRBV2 and TRBJ1-2): EPEVTQTPSHQVTQMGQEVILRCVPISNHLYFYWYRQILGQKVEFLVSFYNNEISEKSEIFDDQFSVERPDGSNFTLKIRSTKLEDSAMYFCASRTPPGGNYGYTFGSGTRLTVV.